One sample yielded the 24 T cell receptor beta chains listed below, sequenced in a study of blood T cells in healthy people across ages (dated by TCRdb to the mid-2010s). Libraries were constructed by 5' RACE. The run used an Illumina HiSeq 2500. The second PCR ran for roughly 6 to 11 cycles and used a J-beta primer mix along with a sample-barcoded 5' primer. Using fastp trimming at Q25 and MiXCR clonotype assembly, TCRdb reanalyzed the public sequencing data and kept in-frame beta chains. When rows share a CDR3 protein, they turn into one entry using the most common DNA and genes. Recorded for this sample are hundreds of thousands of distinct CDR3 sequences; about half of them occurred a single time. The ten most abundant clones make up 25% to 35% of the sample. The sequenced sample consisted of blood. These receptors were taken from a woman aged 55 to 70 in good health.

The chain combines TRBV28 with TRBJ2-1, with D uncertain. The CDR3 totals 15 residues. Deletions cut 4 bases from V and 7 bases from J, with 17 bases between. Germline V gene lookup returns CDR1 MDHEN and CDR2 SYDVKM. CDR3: CASSSRPRPTNEQFF. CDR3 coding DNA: TGTGCCAGCAGTTCGAGACCCCGGCCAACAAATGAGCAGTTCTTC.

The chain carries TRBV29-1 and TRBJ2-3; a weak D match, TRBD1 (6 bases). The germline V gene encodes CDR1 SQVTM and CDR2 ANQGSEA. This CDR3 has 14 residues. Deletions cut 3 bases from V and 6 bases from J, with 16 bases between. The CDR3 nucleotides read TGCAGCGTTGAGCTAGCAGGGGCCATCGATACGCAGTATTTT. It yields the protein CSVELAGAIDTQYF.

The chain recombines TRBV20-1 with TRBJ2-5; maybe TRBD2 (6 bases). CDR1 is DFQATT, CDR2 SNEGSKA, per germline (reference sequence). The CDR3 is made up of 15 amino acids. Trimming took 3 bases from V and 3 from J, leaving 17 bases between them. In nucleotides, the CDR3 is TGCAGTGCTAGCCCCCTTCTAGCGAAAGAAGAGACCCAGTACTTC. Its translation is CSASPLLAKEETQYF.

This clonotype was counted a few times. The CDR3 loop is CASSSVVGETQYF. In DNA form, the CDR3 reads TGCGCCAGCAGCTCCGTAGTCGGAGAGACCCAGTACTTC. This chain uses TRBV5-1 with TRBJ2-5; D not certain. Per the germline V gene, CDR1 is SGHRS and CDR2 is YFSETQ. V was clipped by 3 bases and J by 4 bases, with 10 bases between them. This CDR3 is 13 amino acids long.

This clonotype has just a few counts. The CDR3 DNA is TGCAGTGGGGCGGGAGGTCTCAATGAGCAGTTCTTC. Its protein product is CSGAGGLNEQFF. The chain combines TRBV20-1 with TRBJ2-1, with 8 nucleotides matching TRBD2. The ends lost 7 bases at V and 6 bases at J; junction bases unmatched: 5. The germline V gene has CDR1 DFQATT and CDR2 SNEGSKA (reference sequence). The CDR3 sequence is 12 residues long.

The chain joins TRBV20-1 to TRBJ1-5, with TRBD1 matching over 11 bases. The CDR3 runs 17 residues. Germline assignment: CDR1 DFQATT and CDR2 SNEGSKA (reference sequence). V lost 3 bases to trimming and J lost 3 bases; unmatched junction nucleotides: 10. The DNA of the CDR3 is TGCAGTGCTAGGGAAGGACAGGGGGCGCGGTTCAATCAGCCCCAGCATTTT. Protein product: CSAREGQGARFNQPQHF.

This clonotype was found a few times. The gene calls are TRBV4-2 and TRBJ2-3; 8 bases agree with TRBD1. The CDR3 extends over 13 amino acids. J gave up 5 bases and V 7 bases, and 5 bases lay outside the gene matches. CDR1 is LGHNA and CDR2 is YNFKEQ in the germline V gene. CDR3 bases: TGTGCCAGCAACCTACAGGGGGTAGATACGCAGTATTTT. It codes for CASNLQGVDTQYF.

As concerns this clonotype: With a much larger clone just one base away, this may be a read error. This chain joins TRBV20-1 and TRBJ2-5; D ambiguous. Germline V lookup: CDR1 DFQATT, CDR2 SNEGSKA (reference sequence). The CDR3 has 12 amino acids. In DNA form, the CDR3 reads TGCAGTGCTAGAAAGGGTTTGGAGACCCAGTGCTTC. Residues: CSARKGLETQCF.

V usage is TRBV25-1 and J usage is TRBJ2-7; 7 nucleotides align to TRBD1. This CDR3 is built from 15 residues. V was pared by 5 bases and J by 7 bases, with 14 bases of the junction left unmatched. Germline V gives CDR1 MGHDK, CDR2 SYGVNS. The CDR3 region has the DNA TGTGCCAGCAGTAAAACAGGGGCTGGGACGGATGAGCAGTACTTC. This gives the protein CASSKTGAGTDEQYF.

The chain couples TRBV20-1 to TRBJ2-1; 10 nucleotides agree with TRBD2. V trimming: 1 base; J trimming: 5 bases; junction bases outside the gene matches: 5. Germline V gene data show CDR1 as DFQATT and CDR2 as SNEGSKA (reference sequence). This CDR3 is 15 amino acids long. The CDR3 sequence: CSARGGTSEHNEQFF. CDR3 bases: TGCAGTGCTAGAGGGGGGACTAGCGAACACAATGAGCAGTTCTTC.

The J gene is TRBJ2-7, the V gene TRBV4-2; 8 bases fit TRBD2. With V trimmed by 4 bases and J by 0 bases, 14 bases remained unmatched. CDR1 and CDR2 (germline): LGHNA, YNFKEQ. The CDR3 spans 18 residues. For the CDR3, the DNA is TGTGCCAGCAGCCGAGTCCACTCCAGCGGGGGTAGCTCCTACGAGCAGTACTTC. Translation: CASSRVHSSGGSSYEQYF.

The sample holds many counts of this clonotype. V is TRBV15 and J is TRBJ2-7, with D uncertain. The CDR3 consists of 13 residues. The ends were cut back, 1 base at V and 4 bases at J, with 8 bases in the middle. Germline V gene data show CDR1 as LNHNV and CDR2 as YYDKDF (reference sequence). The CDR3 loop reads CATSRVVGYEQYF. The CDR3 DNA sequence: TGTGCCACCAGCAGAGTTGTCGGTTACGAGCAGTACTTC.

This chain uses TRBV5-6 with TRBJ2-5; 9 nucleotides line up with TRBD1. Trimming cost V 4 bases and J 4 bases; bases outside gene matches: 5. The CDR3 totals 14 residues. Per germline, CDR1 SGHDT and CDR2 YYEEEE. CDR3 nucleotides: TGTGCCAGCAGCGGGACGACAGGGGGAGAGACCCAGTACTTC. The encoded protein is CASSGTTGGETQYF.

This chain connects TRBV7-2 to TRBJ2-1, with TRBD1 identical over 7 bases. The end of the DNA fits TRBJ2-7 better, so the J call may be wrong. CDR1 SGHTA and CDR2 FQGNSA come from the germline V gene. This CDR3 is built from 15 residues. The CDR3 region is CASSLDGTVYNEQYF. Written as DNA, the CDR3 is TGTGCCAGCAGCTTAGATGGGACAGTTTACAATGAGCAGTACTTC.

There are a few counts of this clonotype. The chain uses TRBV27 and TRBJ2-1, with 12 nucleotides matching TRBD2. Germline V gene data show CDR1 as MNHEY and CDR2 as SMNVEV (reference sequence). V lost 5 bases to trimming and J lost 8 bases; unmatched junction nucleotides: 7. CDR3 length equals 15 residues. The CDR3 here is CASSRTGTSGYEQFF. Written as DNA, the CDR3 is TGTGCCAGCAGTCGAACAGGGACTAGCGGGTATGAGCAGTTCTTC.

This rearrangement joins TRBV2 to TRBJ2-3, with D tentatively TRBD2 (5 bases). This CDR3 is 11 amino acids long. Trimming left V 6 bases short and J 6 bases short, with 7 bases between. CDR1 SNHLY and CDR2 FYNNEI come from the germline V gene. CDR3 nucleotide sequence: TGTGCCAGCAGAGAGCGGGATACGCAGTATTTT. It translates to CASRERDTQYF. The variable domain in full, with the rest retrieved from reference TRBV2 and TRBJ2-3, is EPEVTQTPSHQVTQMGQEVILRCVPISNHLYFYWYRQILGQKVEFLVSFYNNEISEKSEIFDDQFSVERPDGSNFTLKIRSTKLEDSAMYFCASRERDTQYFGPGTRLTVL.

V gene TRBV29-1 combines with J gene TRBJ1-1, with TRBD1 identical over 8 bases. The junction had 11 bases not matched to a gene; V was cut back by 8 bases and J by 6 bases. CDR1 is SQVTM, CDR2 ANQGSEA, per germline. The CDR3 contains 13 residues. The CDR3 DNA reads TGCAGCTCAAGGACAGGGTCCGTCCCTGAAGCTTTCTTT. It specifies CSSRTGSVPEAFF.

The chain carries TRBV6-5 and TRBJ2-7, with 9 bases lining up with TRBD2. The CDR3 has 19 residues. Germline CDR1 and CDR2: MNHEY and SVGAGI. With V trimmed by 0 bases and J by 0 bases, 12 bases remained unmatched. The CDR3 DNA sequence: TGTGCCAGCAGTTACTCGATCGAACTAGCGGGTACCCCCTCCTACGAGCAGTACTTC. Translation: CASSYSIELAGTPSYEQYF.

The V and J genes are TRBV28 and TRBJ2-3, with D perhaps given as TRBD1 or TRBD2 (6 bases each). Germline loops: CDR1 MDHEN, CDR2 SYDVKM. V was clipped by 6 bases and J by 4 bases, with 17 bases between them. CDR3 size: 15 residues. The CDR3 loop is CASSEGGLYADTQYF. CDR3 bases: TGTGCCAGCAGCGAGGGGGGACTGTACGCAGATACGCAGTATTTT.

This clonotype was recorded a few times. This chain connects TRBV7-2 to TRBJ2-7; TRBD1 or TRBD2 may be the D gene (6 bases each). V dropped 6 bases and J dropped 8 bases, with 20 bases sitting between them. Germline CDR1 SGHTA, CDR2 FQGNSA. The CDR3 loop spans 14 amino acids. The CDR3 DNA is TGTGCCAGCAGTGTAAGAGGGGGGTCGGCGCAGCAGTACTTC. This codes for CASSVRGGSAQQYF.

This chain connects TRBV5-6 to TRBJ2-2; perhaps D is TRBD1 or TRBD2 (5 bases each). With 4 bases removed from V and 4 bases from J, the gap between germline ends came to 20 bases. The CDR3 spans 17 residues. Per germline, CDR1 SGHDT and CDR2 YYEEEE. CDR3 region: CASSMSWQGRTTGELFF. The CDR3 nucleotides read TGTGCCAGCAGCATGTCTTGGCAGGGACGGACCACCGGGGAGCTGTTTTTT.

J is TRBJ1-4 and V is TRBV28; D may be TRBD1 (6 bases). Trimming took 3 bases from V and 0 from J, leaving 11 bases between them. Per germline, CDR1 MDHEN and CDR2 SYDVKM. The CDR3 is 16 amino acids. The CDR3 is CASSLLGQSTNEKLFF. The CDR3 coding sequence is TGTGCCAGCAGTTTGCTTGGACAGTCAACTAATGAAAAACTGTTTTTT.

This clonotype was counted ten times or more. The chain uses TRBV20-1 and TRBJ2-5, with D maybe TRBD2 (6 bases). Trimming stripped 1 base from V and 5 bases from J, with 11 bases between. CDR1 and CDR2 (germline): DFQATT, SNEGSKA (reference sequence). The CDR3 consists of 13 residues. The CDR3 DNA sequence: TGCAGTGCTAGAGTTAGCGGACGGGAGACCCAGTACTTC. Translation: CSARVSGRETQYF.

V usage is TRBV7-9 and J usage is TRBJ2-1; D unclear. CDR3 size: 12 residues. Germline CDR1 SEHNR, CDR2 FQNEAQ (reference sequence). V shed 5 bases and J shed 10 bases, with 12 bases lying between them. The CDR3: CASSPKGIEQFF. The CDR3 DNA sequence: TGTGCCAGCAGCCCTAAAGGTATAGAGCAGTTCTTC.